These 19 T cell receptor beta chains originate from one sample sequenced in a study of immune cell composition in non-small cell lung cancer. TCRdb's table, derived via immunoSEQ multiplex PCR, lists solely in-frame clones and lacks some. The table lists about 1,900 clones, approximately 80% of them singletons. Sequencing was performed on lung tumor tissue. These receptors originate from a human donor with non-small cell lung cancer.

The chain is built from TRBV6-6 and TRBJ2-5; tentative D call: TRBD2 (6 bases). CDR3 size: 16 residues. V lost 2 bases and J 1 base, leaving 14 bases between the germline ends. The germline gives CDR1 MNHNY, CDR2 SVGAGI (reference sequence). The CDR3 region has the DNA TGTGCCAGCAGTTACGATCGACTAGGGACCCAAGAGACCCAGTACTTC. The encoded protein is CASSYDRLGTQETQYF.

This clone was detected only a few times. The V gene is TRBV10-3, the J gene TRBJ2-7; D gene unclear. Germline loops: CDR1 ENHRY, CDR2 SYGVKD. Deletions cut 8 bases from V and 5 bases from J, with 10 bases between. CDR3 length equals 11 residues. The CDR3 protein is CAIGELDEQYF. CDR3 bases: TGTGCCATCGGAGAGCTGGACGAGCAGTACTTC.

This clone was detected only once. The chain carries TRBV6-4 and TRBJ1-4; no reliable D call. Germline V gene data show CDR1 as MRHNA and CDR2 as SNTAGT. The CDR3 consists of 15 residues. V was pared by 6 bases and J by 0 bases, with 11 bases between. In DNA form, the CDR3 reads TGTGCCAGCAGCCTCATGATAGCAACTAATGAAAAACTGTTTTTT. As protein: CASSLMIATNEKLFF.

CDR3 region: CASSSDTRETQYF. In nucleotides, the CDR3 is TGTGCCAGCAGCTCCGACACAAGGGAGACCCAGTACTTC. The chain has TRBV5-6 and TRBJ2-5; D call uncertain. CDR1 and CDR2 from the germline V gene are SGHDT and YYEEEE. The CDR3 spans 13 residues. V was trimmed by 3 bases and J by 5 bases, leaving 11 bases between them.

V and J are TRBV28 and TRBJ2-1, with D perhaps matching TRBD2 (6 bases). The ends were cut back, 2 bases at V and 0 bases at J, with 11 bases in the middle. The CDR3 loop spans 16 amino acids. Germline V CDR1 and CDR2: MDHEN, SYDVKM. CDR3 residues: CASSLTGTPSYNEQFF. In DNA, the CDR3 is TGTGCCAGCAGTTTAACCGGGACTCCCTCCTACAATGAGCAGTTCTTC.

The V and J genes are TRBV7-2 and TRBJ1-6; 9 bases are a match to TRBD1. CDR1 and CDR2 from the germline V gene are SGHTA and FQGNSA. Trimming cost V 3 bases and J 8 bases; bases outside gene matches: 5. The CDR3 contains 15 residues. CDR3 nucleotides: TGTGCCAGCAGCTTTCACCGACAGGGGGATTCACCCCTCCACTTT. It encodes CASSFHRQGDSPLHF.

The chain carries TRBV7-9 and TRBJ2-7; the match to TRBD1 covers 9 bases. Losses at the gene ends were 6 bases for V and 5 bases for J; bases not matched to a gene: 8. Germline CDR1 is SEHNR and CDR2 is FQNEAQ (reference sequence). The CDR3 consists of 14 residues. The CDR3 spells CASRLGQGQDEQYF. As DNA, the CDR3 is TGTGCCAGCAGGCTGGGACAGGGTCAGGACGAGCAGTACTTC.

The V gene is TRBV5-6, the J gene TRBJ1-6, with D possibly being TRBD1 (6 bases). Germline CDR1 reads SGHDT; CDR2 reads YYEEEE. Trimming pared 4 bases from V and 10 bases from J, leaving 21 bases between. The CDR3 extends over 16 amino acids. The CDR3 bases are TGTGCCAGCAGCCCGGGCCCAGGGGCGCAGGGATCACCCCTCCACTTT. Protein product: CASSPGPGAQGSPLHF.

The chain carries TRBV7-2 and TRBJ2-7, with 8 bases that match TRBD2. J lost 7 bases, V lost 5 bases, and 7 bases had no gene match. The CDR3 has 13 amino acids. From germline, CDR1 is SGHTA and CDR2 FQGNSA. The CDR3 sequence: CASSTGLAREQYF. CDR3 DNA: TGTGCCAGCAGCACCGGACTAGCCCGGGAGCAGTACTTC.

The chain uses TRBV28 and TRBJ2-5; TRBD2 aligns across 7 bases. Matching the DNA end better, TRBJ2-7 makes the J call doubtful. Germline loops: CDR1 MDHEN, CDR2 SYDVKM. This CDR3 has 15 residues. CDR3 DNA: TGTGCCAGCAGTTCTCCCGGGGCTAGCGGCTACGAGCAGTACTTC. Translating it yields CASSSPGASGYEQYF.

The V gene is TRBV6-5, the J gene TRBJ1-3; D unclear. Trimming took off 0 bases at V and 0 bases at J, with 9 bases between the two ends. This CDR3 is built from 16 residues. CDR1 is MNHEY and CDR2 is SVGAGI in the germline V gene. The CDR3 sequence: CASSYSGGSSGNTIYF. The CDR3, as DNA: TGTGCCAGCAGTTACTCGGGCGGGAGCTCTGGAAACACCATATATTTT.

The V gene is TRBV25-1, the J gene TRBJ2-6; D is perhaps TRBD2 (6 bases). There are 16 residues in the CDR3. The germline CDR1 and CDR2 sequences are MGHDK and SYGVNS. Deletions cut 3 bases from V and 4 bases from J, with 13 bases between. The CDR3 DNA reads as TGTGCCAGCAGTGAGCCTGCTGGGAGGGGGGCCAACGTCCTGACTTTC. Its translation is CASSEPAGRGANVLTF.

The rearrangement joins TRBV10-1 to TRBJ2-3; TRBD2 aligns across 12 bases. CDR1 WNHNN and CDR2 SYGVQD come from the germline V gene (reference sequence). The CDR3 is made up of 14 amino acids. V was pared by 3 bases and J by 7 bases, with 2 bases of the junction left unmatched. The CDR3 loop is CASSEGLAGNTQYF. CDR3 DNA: TGCGCCAGCAGTGAAGGACTAGCGGGAAATACGCAGTATTTT.

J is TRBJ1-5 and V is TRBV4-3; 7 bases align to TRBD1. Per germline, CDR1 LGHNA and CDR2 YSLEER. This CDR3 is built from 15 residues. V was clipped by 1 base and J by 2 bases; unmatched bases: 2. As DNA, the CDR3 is TGCGCCAGCAGCCAAGTAACAGGGGGCAATCAGCCCCAGCATTTT. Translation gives CASSQVTGGNQPQHF.

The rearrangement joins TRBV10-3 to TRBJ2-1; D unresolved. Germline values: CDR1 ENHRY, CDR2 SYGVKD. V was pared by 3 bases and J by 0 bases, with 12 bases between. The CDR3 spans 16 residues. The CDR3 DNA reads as TGTGCCATCAGTGACCCCGGGTCGCCCTCCTACAATGAGCAGTTCTTC. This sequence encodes CAISDPGSPSYNEQFF.

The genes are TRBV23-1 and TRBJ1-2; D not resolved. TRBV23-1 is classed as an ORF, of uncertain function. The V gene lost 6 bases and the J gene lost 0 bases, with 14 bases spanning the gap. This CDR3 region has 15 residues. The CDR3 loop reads CASRPLGPPNYGYTF. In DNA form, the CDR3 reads TGCGCCAGCAGACCACTGGGCCCTCCTAACTATGGCTACACCTTC.

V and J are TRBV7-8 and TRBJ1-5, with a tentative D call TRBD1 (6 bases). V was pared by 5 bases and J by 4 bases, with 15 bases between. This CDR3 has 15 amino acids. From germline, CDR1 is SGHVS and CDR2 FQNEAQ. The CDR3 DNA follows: TGTGCCAGCAGCCTAGGACAGACCCTTAATCAGCCCCAGCATTTT. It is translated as CASSLGQTLNQPQHF.

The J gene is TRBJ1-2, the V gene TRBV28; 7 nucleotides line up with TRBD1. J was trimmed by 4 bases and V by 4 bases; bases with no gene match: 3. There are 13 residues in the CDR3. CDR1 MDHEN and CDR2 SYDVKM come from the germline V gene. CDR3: CASSSGQSYGYTF. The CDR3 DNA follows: TGTGCCAGCAGTTCGGGACAGAGCTATGGCTACACCTTC.

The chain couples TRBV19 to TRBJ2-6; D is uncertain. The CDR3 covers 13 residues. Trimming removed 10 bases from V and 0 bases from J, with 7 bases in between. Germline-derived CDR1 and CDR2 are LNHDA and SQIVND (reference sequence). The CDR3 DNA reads TGTGCCACTTCGTTCTCTGGGGCCAACGTCCTGACTTTC. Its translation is CATSFSGANVLTF.